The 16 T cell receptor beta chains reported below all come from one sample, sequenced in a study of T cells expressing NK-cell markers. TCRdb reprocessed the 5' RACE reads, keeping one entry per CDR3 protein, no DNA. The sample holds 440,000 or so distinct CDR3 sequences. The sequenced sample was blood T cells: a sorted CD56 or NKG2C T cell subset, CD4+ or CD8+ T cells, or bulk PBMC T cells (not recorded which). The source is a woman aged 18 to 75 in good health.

CDR3 protein: CASSLVGNRQETQYF. The V gene is TRBV7-2, the J gene TRBJ2-5; the D gene TCRdb calls, TRBD2, cannot be checked with no DNA. The germline V gene encodes CDR1 SGHTA and CDR2 FQGNSA. The CDR3 consists of 15 residues.

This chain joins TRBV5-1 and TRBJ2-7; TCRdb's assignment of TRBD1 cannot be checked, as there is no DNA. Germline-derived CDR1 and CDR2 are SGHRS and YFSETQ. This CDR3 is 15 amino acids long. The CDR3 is CASSLGRPISYEQYF. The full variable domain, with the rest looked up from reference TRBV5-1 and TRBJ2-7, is KAGVTQTPRYLIKTRGQQVTLSCSPISGHRSVSWYQQTPGQGLQFLFEYFSETQRNKGNFPGRFSGRQFSNSRSEMNVSTLELGDSALYLCASSLGRPISYEQYFGPGTRLTVT.

The CDR3 region is CATSDSMAEFF. V usage is TRBV24-1 and J usage is TRBJ2-1. Germline CDR1 reads KGHDR; CDR2 reads SFDVKD. The CDR3 has 11 residues.

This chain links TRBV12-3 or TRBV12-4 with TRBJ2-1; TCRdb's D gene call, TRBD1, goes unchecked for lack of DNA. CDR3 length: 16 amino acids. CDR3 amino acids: CASRDRVVGNRGEQFF.

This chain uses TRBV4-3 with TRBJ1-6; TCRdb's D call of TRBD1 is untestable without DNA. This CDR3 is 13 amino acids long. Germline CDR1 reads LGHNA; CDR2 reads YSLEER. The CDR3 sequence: CASSPRPGSPLHF.

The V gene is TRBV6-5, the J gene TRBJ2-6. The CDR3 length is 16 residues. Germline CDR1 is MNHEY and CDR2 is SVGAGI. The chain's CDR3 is CASSYSRRSGANVLTF.

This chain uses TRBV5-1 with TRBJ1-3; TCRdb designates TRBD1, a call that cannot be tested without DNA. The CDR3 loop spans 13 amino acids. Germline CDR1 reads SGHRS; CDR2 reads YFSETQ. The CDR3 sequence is CATRTDSGNTIYF.

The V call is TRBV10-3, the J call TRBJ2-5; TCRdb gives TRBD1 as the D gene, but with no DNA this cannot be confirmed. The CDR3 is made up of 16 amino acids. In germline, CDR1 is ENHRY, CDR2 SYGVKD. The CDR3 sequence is CAISVLSPSYQETQYF.

The chain's CDR3 is CASSQREFYEQYF. The rearrangement links TRBV4-1 to TRBJ2-7; absent DNA, TCRdb's TRBD2 call cannot be checked. Germline CDR1 MGHRA, CDR2 YSYEKL. This CDR3 spans 13 amino acids.

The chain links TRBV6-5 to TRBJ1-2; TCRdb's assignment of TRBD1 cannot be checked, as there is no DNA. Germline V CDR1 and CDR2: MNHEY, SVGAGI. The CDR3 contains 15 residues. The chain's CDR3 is CASSYEGASNYGYTF.

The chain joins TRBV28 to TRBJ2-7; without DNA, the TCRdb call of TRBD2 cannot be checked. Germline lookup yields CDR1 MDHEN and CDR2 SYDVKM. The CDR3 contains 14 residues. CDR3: CASSSGLASYEQYF.

This CDR3 is CSAGEWQETQYF. The chain carries TRBV20-1 and TRBJ2-5; no DNA is available, so the TRBD1 call from TCRdb remains unchecked. The CDR3 loop spans 12 amino acids. Germline CDR1 and CDR2: DFQATT and SNEGSKA (reference sequence).

The CDR3 reads CASSQGPTIQGPLHF. The rearrangement joins TRBV4-3 to TRBJ1-6. Per the germline V gene, CDR1 is LGHNA and CDR2 is YSLEER. CDR3 size: 15 residues.

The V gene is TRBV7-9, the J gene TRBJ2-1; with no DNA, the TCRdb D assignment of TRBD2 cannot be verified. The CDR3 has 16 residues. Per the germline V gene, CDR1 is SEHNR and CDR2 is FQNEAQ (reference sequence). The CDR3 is CASSLFWREGYNEQFF.

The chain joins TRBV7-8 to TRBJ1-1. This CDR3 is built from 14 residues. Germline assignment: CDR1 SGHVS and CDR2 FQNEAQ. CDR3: CASSFWSGDTEAFF.

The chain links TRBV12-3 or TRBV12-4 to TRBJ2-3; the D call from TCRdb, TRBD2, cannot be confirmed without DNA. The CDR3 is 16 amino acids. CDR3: CASRDQAGVGADTQYF.